The sequence of this TCR beta chain was determined in a study of early T cells in non-severe SARS-CoV-2 infection. This clonotype was recorded at least ten times. From the 5' RACE reads, TCRdb called clonotypes with MiXCR, one entry per CDR3 protein. Found here are around 57,000 distinct CDR3 sequences, approximately 6.2% of them singletons; the top ten hold around 4%. Germline values: CDR1 SGHTA, CDR2 FQGNSA. This CDR3 is built from 13 residues. V lost 5 bases to trimming and J lost 6 bases, with 10 bases between them. This receptor was taken from an adult who was a healthcare worker with PCR-confirmed SARS-CoV-2 infection or an uninfected control (not recorded which). The J gene is TRBJ1-4, the V gene TRBV7-2; D not certain. The sequenced sample was whole blood. The CDR3 bases are TGTGCCAGCAGCCCAGCCTGGGATGAAAAACTGTTTTTT. Its protein is CASSPAWDEKLFF.